This T cell receptor (beta chain) is from a study of CD8 T cells in Susac syndrome. Study overall: Treatment status at blood draw for the Susac syndrome patients was therapy-naive, corticosteroids, or intravenous immunoglobulin alone. Study-level results: The study recognized that its TCR sequencing and HLA analysis covered a relatively small number of individuals.

To note about this clonotype: The antigen is unknown.

This CDR3 is built from 15 residues. Germline lookup yields CDR1 MRHNA and CDR2 SNTAGT. V shed 2 bases and J shed 0 bases, with 9 bases lying between them. In blood CD8+ and CD4+ T cells, TCR beta underwent sequencing. TEMRA cells underwent FACS enrichment and CD8+ and CD4+ T cells underwent negative isolation. Reverse transcription of about 0.45 to 1 ug RNA was carried out with random hexamers. TCRdb passed the immunoSEQ multiplex PCR reads through MiXCR, listing each CDR3 protein once. The table lists about 150,000 distinct CDR3 sequences, 85% to 95% of them singletons. The sequenced sample consisted of CD4+ T cells from PBMCs. The chain links TRBV6-4 to TRBJ2-3; D ambiguous. The TCR comes from a human donor with Susac syndrome. In DNA form, the CDR3 reads TGTGCCAGCAGTGACCGGGCCTCGAGCACAGATACGCAGTATTTT. This encodes CASSDRASSTDTQYF.